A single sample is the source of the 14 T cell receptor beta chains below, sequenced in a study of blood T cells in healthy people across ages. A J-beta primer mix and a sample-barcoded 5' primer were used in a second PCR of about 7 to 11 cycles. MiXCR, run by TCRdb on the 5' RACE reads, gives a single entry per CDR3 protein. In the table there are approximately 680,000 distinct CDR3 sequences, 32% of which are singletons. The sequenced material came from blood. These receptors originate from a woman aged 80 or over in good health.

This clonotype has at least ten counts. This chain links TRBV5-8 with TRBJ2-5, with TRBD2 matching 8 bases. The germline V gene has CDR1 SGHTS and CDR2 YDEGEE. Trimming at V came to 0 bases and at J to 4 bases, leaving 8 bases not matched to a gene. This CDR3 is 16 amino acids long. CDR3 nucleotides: TGTGCCAGCAGCTTGGGTATAGCGGGGTTAGGAGAGACCCAGTACTTC. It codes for CASSLGIAGLGETQYF.

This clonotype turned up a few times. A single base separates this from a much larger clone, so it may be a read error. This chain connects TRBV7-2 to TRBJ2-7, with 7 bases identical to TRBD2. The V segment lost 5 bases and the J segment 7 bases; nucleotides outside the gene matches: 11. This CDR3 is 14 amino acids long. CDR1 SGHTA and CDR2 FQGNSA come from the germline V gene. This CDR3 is CASSGDYSYNEQYF. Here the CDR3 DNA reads TGTGCCAGCAGCGGGGACTACTCCTACAATGAGCAGTACTTC. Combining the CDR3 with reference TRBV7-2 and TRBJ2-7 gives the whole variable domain GAGVSQSPSNKVTEKGKDVELRCDPISGHTALYWYRQSLGQGLEFLIYFQGNSAPDKSGLPSDRFSAERTGGSVSTLTIQRTQQEDSAVYLCASSGDYSYNEQYFGPGTRLTVT.

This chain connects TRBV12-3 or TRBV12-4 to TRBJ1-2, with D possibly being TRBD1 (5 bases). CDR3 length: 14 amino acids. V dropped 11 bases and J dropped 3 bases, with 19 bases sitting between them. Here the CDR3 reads CAPLVQTGHYGYTF. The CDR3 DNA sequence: TGTGCCCCACTCGTACAGACGGGGCACTATGGCTACACCTTC.

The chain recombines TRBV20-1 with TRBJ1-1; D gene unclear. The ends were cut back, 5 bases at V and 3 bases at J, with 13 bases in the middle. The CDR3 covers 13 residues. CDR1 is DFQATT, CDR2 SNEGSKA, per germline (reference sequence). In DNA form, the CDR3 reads TGCAGTGCTGCGGGGATCCGTGACACTGAAGCTTTCTTT. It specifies CSAAGIRDTEAFF.

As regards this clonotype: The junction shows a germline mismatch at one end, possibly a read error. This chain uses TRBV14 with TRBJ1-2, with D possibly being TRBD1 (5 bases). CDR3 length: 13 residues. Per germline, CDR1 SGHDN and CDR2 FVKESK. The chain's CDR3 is CACSPDSFYGYTF. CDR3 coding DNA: TGTGCCTGCAGCCCCGACAGCTTCTATGGCTACACCTTC.

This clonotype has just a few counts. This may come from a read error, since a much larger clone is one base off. DNA of the CDR3: TGTGCCATCAGGGACAGACAGTGGGGTACGCAGTATTTT. As protein: CAIRDRQWGTQYF. This rearrangement joins TRBV10-3 to TRBJ2-3; possibly TRBD1 for D (6 bases). CDR1 ENHRY and CDR2 SYGVKD come from the germline V gene. CDR3 length: 13 residues. The ends were cut back, 6 bases at V and 8 bases at J, with 15 bases in the middle.

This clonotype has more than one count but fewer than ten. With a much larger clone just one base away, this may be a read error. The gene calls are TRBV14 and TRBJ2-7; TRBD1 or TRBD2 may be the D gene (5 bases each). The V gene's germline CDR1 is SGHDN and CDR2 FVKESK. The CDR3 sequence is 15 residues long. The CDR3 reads CASGHPGTLSYEQYF. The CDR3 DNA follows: TGTGCCAGCGGCCATCCTGGGACGCTCTCCTACGAGCAGTACTTC.

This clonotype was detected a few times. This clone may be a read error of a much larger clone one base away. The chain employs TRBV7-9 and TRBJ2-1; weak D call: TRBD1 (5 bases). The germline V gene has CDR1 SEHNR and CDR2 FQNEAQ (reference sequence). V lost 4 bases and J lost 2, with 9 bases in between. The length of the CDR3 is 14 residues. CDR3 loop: CASSWEGAYNEQFF. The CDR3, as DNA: TGTGCCAGCAGCTGGGAAGGGGCCTACAATGAGCAGTTCTTC.

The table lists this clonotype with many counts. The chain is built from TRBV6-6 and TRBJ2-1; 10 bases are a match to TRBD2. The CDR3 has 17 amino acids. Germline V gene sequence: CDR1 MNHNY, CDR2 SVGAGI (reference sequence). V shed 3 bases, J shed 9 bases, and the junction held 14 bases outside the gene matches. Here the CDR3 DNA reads TGTGCCAGCAGTTATCCGGGACTAGCGCCCCAGGTTGGTGAGCAGTTCTTC. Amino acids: CASSYPGLAPQVGEQFF.

CDR3 sequence: CSVATPTGAQRDTEAFF. CDR3 DNA: TGCAGCGTTGCGACACCTACGGGGGCGCAGCGGGACACTGAAGCTTTCTTT. V usage is TRBV29-1 and J usage is TRBJ1-1; weak D call: TRBD1 (6 bases). The germline CDR1 and CDR2 sequences are SQVTM and ANQGSEA. Trimming shortened V by 4 bases and J by 3 bases, and 24 bases separated the two germline ends. CDR3 length: 17 amino acids.

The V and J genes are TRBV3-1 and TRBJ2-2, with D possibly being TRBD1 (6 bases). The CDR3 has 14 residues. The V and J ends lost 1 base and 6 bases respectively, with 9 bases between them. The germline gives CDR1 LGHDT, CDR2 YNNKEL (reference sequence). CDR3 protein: CASSQGRGPGELFF. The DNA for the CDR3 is TGTGCCAGCAGCCAAGGCAGGGGACCCGGGGAGCTGTTTTTT. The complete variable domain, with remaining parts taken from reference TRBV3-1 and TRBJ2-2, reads DTAVSQTPKYLVTQMGNDKSIKCEQNLGHDTMYWYKQDSKKFLKIMFSYNNKELIINETVPNRFSPKSPDKAHLNLHINSLELGDSAVYFCASSQGRGPGELFFGEGSRLTVL.

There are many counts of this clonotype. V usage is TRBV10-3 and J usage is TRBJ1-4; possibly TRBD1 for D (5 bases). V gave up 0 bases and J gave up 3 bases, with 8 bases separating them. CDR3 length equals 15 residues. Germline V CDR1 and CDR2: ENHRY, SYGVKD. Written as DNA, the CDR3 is TGTGCCATCAGTGAGTCCGGGGGAGCTAATGAAAAACTGTTTTTT. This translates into CAISESGGANEKLFF.

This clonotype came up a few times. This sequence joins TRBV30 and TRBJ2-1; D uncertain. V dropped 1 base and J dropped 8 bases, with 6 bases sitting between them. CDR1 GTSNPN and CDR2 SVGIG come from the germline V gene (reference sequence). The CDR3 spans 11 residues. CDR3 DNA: TGTGCCTGGAGTGGCCAATATGAGCAGTTCTTC. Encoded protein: CAWSGQYEQFF.

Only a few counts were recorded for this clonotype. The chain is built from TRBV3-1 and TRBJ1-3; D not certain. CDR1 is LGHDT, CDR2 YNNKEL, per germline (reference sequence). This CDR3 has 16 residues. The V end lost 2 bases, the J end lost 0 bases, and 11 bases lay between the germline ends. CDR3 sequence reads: CASSQSWGGSGNTIYF. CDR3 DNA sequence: TGTGCCAGCAGCCAATCCTGGGGAGGCTCTGGAAACACCATATATTTT.